This T cell receptor (beta chain) was profiled in a study of metastatic and nonmetastatic thyroid tumors. Study details: A comparison of repertoires was made across blood and tumor or nodule tissue from malignant and benign thyroid patients.

Looked up from germline, CDR1 is DFQATT and CDR2 is SNEGSKA (reference sequence). Trimming removed 0 bases at V and 2 bases at J, with 13 bases between. The CDR3 covers 15 residues. Overall study results and limits: Relative to benign nodules, malignant thyroid tumors were reportedly characterized by significantly elevated TCR beta diversity in blood and tumor.

Original processing methods: It was from CDR3 differences across clinicopathological groups that a distant-metastasis classifier for papillary thyroid cancer was built. MiXCR was used by TCRdb to re-call the PCR reads. The V and J calls and clone size are TCRdb's, not the authors'. The table includes 15,000 to 20,000 clones, 25% to 30% detected once. Thyroid surgery was preceded by no treatment in any patient. This clone was detected a few times. Its antigen is undetermined. The TCR comes from a female donor with papillary thyroid cancer or a benign thyroid nodule (not recorded which). Some clones in this sample may be carry-over from other donors' samples. The sample was tumor tissue. This rearrangement joins TRBV20-1 to TRBJ2-5; perhaps TRBD1 as D (5 bases). The CDR3 nucleotides read TGCAGTGCTAGAGATAGTGAAGGGGTTCAAGAGACCCAGTACTTC. This codes for CSARDSEGVQETQYF.